This entry lists 12 T cell receptor beta chains sequenced from one sample in a study of regulatory T cells in long-lasting Graves disease. The time point is: newly diagnosed GD, antithyroid drugs for less than 3 months. The TCR library was made from RNA that had been extracted from PBMCs in TRIzol. Through Arm-PCR of CDR3 regions and iRepertoire HTBI primers, TCR beta libraries were built. TCRdb reprocessed the multiplex PCR reads with MiXCR, giving one entry per CDR3 protein. The repertoire holds around 400,000 distinct CDR3 sequences, with roughly a sixth as singletons. The material was peripheral blood mononuclear cells (PBMCs), obtained at new diagnosis, from a patient treated with antithyroid drugs. Source of these receptors: a female donor with Graves disease.

This clonotype was seen ten or more times. The chain joins TRBV11-2 to TRBJ2-1; TRBD1 or TRBD2 may be the D gene (5 bases each). Germline assignment: CDR1 SGHAT and CDR2 FQNNGV. The CDR3 loop spans 16 amino acids. V was cut by 4 bases and J by 6 bases, with 19 bases left in between. The CDR3 nucleotides read TGTGCCAGCAGCTCACTGAGGGCGGCTGGGGCCAATGAGCAGTTCTTC. It codes for CASSSLRAAGANEQFF.

The chain is built from TRBV7-3 and TRBJ2-1, with D unresolved. This CDR3 region has 14 residues. Germline lookup yields CDR1 SGHTA and CDR2 FQGTGA. Trimming removed 5 bases from V and 6 bases from J, with 14 bases in between. CDR3 residues: CASSVTSACNEQFF. The CDR3 region has the DNA TGTGCCAGCAGCGTGACATCGGCCTGCAATGAGCAGTTCTTC.

This clonotype was picked up many times. The rearrangement uses TRBV4-1 and TRBJ2-5; 12 bases are a match to TRBD2. Germline CDR1 reads MGHRA; CDR2 reads YSYEKL. V shed 4 bases, J shed 1 base, and the junction held 13 bases outside the gene matches. The CDR3 length is 19 residues. This CDR3 reads CASSRSRASGRAPQETQYF. In nucleotides, the CDR3 is TGCGCCAGCAGCCGGTCTCGCGCTAGCGGGAGGGCCCCCCAAGAGACCCAGTACTTC.

This clonotype was seen repeatedly, ten times or more. The chain employs TRBV27 and TRBJ1-2; a possible D gene is TRBD1 (5 bases). From germline, CDR1 is MNHEY and CDR2 SMNVEV (reference sequence). This CDR3 is 14 amino acids long. V lost 5 bases, J lost 4 bases, and 14 bases lay in between. The CDR3 here is CASSQSQGRYGYTF. CDR3 bases: TGTGCCAGCAGTCAGAGTCAGGGCCGCTATGGCTACACCTTC.

This clonotype was counted at least ten times. This sequence joins TRBV2 and TRBJ1-2, with D maybe TRBD1 (6 bases). CDR1 and CDR2 (germline): SNHLY, FYNNEI. CDR3 size: 12 residues. V lost 6 bases and J lost 3, with 8 bases in between. This chain's CDR3 is CASRRGYYGYTF. CDR3 sequence (DNA): TGTGCCAGCAGAAGGGGGTACTATGGCTACACCTTC.

This clonotype appeared many times. The V call is TRBV7-2, the J call TRBJ1-2, with D perhaps matching TRBD1 (5 bases). The CDR3 consists of 13 residues. The V end was cut by 5 bases, the J end by 8 bases, with 15 bases between. The germline CDR1 and CDR2 sequences are SGHTA and FQGNSA. The CDR3 bases are TGTGCCAGCAGCACCAACCGGGACCGGGGCTACACCTTC. Amino acid sequence: CASSTNRDRGYTF.

This clonotype was observed at least ten times. The V call is TRBV5-1, the J call TRBJ2-3; 9 nucleotides line up with TRBD2. V was pared by 0 bases and J by 2 bases, with 4 bases of the junction left unmatched. This CDR3 has 16 amino acids. Per the germline V gene, CDR1 is SGHRS and CDR2 is YFSETQ. CDR3 bases: TGCGCCAGCAGCTTGGTGGCTAGCGGGACCACAGATACGCAGTATTTT. The encoded protein is CASSLVASGTTDTQYF.

This clonotype was counted many times. At one of its ends the junction is not consistent with the germline gene, which may arise from a read error. The rearrangement joins TRBV7-3 to TRBJ2-5; 7 bases are a match to TRBD2. The CDR3 loop spans 16 amino acids. The germline V gene encodes CDR1 SGHTA and CDR2 FQGTGA. The DNA for the CDR3 is TGTGCCAGCAGCCCAGGACTAGTATCCGACCAAGAGACCCAGTGCTTC. This sequence encodes CASSPGLVSDQETQCF.

This clonotype was seen many times. The V and J genes are TRBV25-1 and TRBJ1-1; 12 bases are a match to TRBD1. This CDR3 region has 17 residues. The ends lost 3 bases at V and 0 bases at J; junction bases unmatched: 5. CDR1 and CDR2 (germline): MGHDK, SYGVNS. Written as DNA, the CDR3 is TGTGCCAGCAGTGACAAGGGACAGGGGGCGGTGAACACTGAAGCTTTCTTT. It encodes CASSDKGQGAVNTEAFF.

In its sample, this clonotype was seen many times. V and J are TRBV11-2 and TRBJ2-3; D not resolved. The CDR3 has 12 amino acids. In germline, CDR1 is SGHAT, CDR2 FQNNGV. V lost 5 bases and J lost 2, with 5 bases in between. The CDR3 bases are TGTGCCAGCAGCCGATTCACAGATACGCAGTATTTT. Translation: CASSRFTDTQYF. The variable domain in full, completed from reference TRBV11-2 and TRBJ2-3, reads EAGVAQSPRYKIIEKRQSVAFWCNPISGHATLYWYQQILGQGPKLLIQFQNNGVVDDSQLPKDRFSAERLKGVDSTLKIQPAKLEDSAVYLCASSRFTDTQYFGPGTRLTVL.

This clonotype was detected many times. The V gene is TRBV20-1, the J gene TRBJ2-7, with TRBD1 identical over 7 bases. Trimming took 5 bases from V and 3 from J; bases not matched to a gene: 7. Germline V gene data show CDR1 as DFQATT and CDR2 as SNEGSKA (reference sequence). There are 13 residues in the CDR3. The CDR3 DNA sequence: TGCAGTGCTTCCGGGACAGTCTTCTACGAGCAGTACTTC. Its translation is CSASGTVFYEQYF.

This clonotype was seen at least ten times. The rearrangement joins TRBV7-6 to TRBJ2-1; 16 bases are shared with TRBD2. Trimming took 4 bases from V and 2 from J; bases not matched to a gene: 11. The CDR3 loop spans 20 amino acids. Germline loops: CDR1 SGHVS, CDR2 FNYEAQ. The CDR3 bases are TGTGCCAGCAGCTCCACCCCGGGACTAGCGGGGGGGACGACCTACAATGAGCAGTTCTTC. Translation gives CASSSTPGLAGGTTYNEQFF.